This T cell receptor (beta chain) was documented in a study of blood T cell repertoires in COVID-19. Study-wide context: Spain, Italy and the United States supplied samples that represented acute and convalescent COVID-19. T cells, B-cell-depleted T cells, or PBMCs supplied cDNA or gDNA.

This clone was found once. Among Cohort 3 donors, those recovered had two negative PCRs, clearance, or symptom resolution. Per the original data handling: Amplification of reference gene primers provided the estimated nucleated cell counts. Method: immunoSEQ multiplex PCR; TCRdb's copy keeps in-frame clones and lacks some. D and trimming were read from the DNA, whereas the V and J calls and clone size are those reported in that table. The table includes roughly 170,000 clones, approximately 82% detected once. The sequenced sample was PBMCs or T cells enriched from blood (not recorded which). The origin of this receptor is a woman in her 50s who had recovered from COVID-19.

The CDR3 loop reads CSGTGENTGELFF. The CDR3 nucleotides are TGCAGCGGTACAGGGGAGAACACCGGGGAGCTGTTTTTT. The rearrangement links TRBV29-1 to TRBJ2-2; TRBD1 agrees at 7 bases. Trimming at V came to 7 bases and at J to 1 base, leaving 3 bases not matched to a gene. This CDR3 is built from 13 residues. The germline V gene encodes CDR1 SQVTM and CDR2 ANQGSEA.